Here is one TCR beta chain with its context. Its matching antigen is unknown. The treatment is: approximately 11-day PBMC culture with coronavirus spike peptide pools or control peptides (ViraFEST assay). The record originates from a study of vaccination and CD4 T cells after COVID-19. In the study overall: Post-vaccine sampling followed dose two by a median around 74 days (range 14 to 241). The stimulating agents, overlapping spike peptides, came from SARS-CoV-2, HCoV-NL63, HCoV-OC43 and HCoV-229E.

With the Oncomine TCR Beta short-read assay, DNA from cultured CD4+ T cells was sequenced. TCRdb independently ran MiXCR on the PCR reads; one entry per CDR3 protein. The table includes about 12,000 distinct CDR3 sequences, less than 40% detected once. Regarding the study as a whole: Clonotypes reactive to SARS-CoV-2 had a median that went up from approximately 21 to 38, but not significantly. The median proportion of reactive clones detected only post-vaccination in convalescent patients was roughly 86%.

Germline CDR1 is MNHEY and CDR2 is SMNVEV (reference sequence). The CDR3 covers 13 residues. Trimming took 3 bases from V and 4 from J, leaving 9 bases between them. The sample consisted of cultured CD4+ T cells from blood. The sequence derives from a human donor with COVID-19. The V gene is TRBV27, the J gene TRBJ1-2; weak D call: TRBD1 (6 bases). As DNA, the CDR3 is TGTGCCAGCAGTTTGATAGGGGGCTATGGCTACACCTTC. It yields the protein CASSLIGGYGYTF.